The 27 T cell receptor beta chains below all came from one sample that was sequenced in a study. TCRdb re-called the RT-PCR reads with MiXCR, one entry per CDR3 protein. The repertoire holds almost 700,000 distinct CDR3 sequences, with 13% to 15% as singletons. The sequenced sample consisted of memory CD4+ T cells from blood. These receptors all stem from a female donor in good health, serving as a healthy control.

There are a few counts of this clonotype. CDR3 amino acids: CASSPPGILGGYTF. The CDR3 DNA reads TGTGCCAGTAGTCCCCCCGGTATTTTGGGGGGCTACACCTTC. The chain carries TRBV28 and TRBJ1-2; D remains unclear. CDR3 length: 14 residues. Per the germline V gene, CDR1 is MDHEN and CDR2 is SYDVKM. Trimming removed 9 bases from V and 8 bases from J, with 22 bases in between.

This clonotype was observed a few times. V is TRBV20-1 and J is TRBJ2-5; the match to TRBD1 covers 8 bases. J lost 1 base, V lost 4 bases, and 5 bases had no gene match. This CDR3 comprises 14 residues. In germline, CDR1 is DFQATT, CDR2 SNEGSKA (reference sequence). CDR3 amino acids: CSATGGASQETQYF. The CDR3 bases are TGCAGTGCTACAGGGGGCGCGAGCCAAGAGACCCAGTACTTC.

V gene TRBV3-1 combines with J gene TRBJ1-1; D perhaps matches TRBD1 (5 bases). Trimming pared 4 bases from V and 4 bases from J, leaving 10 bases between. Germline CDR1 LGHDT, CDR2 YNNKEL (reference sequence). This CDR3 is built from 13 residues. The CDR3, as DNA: TGTGCCAGCAGCCGGGGGATTGGCACTGAAGCTTTCTTT. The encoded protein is CASSRGIGTEAFF. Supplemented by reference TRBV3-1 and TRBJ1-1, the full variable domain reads DTAVSQTPKYLVTQMGNDKSIKCEQNLGHDTMYWYKQDSKKFLKIMFSYNNKELIINETVPNRFSPKSPDKAHLNLHINSLELGDSAVYFCASSRGIGTEAFFGQGTRLTVV.

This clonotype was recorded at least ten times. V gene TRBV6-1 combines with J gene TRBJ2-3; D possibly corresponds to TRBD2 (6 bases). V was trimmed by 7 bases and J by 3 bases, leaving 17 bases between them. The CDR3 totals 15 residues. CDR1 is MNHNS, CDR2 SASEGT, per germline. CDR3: CASTPGLHGTDTQYF. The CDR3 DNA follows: TGTGCCAGCACCCCGGGACTCCACGGGACAGATACGCAGTATTTT.

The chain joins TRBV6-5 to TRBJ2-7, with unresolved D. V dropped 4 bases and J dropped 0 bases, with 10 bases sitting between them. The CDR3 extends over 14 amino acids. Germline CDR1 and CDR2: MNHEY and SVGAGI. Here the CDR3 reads CASSLDGFSYEQYF. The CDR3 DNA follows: TGTGCCAGCAGTTTAGACGGCTTCTCCTACGAGCAGTACTTC.

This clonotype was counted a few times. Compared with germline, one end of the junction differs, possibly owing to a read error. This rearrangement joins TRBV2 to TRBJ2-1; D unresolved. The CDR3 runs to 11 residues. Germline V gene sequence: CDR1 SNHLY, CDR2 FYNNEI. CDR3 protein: CASSDAYVVLF. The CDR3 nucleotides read TGTGCCAGCAGTGATGCATATGTCGTGCTCTTC.

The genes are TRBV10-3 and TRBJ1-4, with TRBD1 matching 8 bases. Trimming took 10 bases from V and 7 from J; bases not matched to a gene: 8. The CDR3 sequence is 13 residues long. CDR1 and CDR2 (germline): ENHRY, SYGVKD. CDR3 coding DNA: TGTGCCACTGGACAGGGAATAGGTGAAAAACTGTTTTTT. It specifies CATGQGIGEKLFF.

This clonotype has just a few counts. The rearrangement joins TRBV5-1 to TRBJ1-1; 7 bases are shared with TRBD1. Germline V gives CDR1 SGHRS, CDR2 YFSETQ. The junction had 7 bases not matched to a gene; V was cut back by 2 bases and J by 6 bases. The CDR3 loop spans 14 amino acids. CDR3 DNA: TGCGCCAGCAGCTTAGGGACAGTCCTCCCTGAAGCTTTCTTT. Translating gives CASSLGTVLPEAFF.

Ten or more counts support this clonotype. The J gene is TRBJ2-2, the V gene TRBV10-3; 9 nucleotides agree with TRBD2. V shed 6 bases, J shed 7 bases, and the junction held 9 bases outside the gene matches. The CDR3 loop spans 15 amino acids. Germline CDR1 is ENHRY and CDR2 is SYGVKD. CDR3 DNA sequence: TGTGCCATCAGCTATAGCGGGGGCCGCCACGGGGAGCTGTTTTTT. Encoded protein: CAISYSGGRHGELFF.

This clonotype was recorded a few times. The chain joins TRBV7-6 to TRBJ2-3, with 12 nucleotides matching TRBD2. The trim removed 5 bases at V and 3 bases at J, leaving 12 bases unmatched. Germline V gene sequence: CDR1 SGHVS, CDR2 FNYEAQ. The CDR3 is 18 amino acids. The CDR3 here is CASSTLPLAGGLTDTQYF. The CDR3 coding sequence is TGTGCCAGCAGCACTCTACCACTAGCGGGGGGCTTAACAGATACGCAGTATTTT.

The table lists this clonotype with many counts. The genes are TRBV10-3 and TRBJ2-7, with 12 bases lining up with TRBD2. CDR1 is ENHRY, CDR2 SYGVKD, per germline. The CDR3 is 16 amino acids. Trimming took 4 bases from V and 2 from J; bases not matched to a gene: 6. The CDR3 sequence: CAISGLAGVGTYEQYF. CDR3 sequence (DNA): TGTGCCATCAGTGGACTAGCGGGAGTTGGCACCTACGAGCAGTACTTC.

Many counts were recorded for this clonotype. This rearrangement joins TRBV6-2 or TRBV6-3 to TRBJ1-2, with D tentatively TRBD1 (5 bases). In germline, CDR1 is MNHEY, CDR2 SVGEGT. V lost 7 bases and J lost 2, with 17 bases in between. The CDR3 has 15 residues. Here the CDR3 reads CASTHGGTINYGYTF. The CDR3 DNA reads TGTGCCAGCACTCACGGGGGGACTATCAACTATGGCTACACCTTC.

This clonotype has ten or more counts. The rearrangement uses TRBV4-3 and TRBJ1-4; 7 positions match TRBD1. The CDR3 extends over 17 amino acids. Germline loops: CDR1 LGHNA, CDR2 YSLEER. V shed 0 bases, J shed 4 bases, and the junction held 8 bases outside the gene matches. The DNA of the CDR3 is TGCGCCAGCAGCCAAGATGGTAGGGGGCGCGGTAATGAAAAACTGTTTTTT. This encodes CASSQDGRGRGNEKLFF.

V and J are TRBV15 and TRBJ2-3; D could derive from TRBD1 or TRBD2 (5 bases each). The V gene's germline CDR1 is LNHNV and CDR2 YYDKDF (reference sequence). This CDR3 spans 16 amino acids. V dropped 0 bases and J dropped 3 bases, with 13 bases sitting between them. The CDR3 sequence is CATSRDSGTRTDTQYF. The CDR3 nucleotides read TGTGCCACCAGCAGAGATTCAGGGACGAGGACAGATACGCAGTATTTT.

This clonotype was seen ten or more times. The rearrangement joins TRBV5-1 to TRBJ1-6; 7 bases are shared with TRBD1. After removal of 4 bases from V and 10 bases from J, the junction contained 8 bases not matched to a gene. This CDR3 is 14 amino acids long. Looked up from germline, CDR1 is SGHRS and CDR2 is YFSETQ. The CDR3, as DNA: TGCGCCAGCAGCACCGGGACAGTAGGATCACCCCTCCACTTT. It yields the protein CASSTGTVGSPLHF.

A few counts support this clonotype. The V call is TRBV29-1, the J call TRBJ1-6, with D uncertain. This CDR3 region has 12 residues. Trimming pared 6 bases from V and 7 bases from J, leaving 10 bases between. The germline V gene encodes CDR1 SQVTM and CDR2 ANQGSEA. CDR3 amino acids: CSVGGINSPLHF. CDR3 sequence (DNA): TGCAGCGTGGGAGGGATCAATTCACCCCTCCACTTT.

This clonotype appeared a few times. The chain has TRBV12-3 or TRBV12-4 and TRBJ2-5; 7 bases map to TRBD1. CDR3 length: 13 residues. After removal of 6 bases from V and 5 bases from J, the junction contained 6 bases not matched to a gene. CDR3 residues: CASRIGGGETQYF. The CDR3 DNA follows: TGTGCCAGCAGAATAGGGGGCGGGGAGACCCAGTACTTC.

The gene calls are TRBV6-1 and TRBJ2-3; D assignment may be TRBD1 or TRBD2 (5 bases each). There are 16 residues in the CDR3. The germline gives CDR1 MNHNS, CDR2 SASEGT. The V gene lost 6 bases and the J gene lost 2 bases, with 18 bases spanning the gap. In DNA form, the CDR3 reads TGTGCCAGCAGACGCACTAGGGACCAACCCACAGATACGCAGTATTTT. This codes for CASRRTRDQPTDTQYF.

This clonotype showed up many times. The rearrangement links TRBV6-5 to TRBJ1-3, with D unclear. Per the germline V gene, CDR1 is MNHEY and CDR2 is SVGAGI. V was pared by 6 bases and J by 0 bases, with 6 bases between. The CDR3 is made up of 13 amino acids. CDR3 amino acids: CASRPSSGNTIYF. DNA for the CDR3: TGTGCCAGCAGACCCAGCTCTGGAAACACCATATATTTT.

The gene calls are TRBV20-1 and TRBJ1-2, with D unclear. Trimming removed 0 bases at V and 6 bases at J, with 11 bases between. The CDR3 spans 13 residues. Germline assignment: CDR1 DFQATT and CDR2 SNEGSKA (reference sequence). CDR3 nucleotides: TGCAGTGCTAGAGATCCAGAGCGGGATGGCTACACCTTC. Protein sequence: CSARDPERDGYTF.

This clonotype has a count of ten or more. Here the CDR3 reads CASSSGTGGKQFF. The CDR3 DNA sequence: TGTGCCAGCAGTTCCGGGACAGGGGGCAAGCAGTTCTTC. The chain couples TRBV12-3 or TRBV12-4 to TRBJ2-1; 12 bases match TRBD1. Trimming cost V 4 bases and J 11 bases; bases outside gene matches: 3. CDR3 length: 13 amino acids.

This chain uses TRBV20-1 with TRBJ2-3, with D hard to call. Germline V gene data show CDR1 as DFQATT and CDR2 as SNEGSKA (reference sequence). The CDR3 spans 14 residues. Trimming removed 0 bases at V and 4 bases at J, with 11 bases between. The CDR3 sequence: CSARDWTNSDTQYF. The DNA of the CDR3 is TGCAGTGCTAGAGACTGGACGAACTCAGATACGCAGTATTTT.

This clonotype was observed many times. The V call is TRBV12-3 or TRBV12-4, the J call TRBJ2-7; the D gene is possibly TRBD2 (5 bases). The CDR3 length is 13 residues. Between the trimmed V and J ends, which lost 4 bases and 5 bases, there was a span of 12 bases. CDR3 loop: CASSWRGLDEQYF. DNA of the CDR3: TGTGCCAGCAGTTGGAGAGGGTTGGACGAGCAGTACTTC.

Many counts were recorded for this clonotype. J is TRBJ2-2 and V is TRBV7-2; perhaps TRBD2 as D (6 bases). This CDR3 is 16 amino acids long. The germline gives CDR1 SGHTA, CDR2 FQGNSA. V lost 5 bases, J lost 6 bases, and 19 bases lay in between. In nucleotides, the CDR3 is TGTGCCAGCAGCCCCAACGGGGGAATAGGGTCCGGGGAGCTGTTTTTT. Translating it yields CASSPNGGIGSGELFF. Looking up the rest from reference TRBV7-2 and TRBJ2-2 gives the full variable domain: GAGVSQSPSNKVTEKGKDVELRCDPISGHTALYWYRQSLGQGLEFLIYFQGNSAPDKSGLPSDRFSAERTGGSVSTLTIQRTQQEDSAVYLCASSPNGGIGSGELFFGEGSRLTVL.

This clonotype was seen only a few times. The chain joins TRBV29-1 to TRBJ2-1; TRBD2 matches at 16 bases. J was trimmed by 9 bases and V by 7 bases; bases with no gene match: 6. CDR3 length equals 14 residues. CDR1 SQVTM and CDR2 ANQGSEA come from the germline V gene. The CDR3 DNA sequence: TGCAGCGGCGGGACTAGCGGGAGGGGGGGTGAGCAGTTCTTC. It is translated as CSGGTSGRGGEQFF.

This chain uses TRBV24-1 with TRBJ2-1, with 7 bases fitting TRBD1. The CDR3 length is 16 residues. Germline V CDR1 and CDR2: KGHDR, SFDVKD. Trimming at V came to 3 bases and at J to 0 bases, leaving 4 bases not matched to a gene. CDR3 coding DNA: TGTGCCACCAGTGATGGGACAGCGAGCTCCTACAATGAGCAGTTCTTC. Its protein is CATSDGTASSYNEQFF.

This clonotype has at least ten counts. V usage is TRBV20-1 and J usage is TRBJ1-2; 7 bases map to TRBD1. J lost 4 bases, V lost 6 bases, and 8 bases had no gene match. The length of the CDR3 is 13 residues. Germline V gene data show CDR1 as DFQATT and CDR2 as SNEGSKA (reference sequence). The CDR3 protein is CSAPPTGSYGYTF. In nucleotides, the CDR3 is TGCAGTGCCCCTCCGACAGGGAGCTATGGCTACACCTTC.